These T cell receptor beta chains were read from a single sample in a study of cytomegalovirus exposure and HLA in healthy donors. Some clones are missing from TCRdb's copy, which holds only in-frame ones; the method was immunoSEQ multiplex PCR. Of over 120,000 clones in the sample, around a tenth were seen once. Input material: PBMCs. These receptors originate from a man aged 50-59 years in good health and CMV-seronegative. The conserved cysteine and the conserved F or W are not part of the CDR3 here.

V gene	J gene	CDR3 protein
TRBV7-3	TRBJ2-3	ASSRTSGQAGDTQY
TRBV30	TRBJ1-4	AWSVSLGRATNEKLF
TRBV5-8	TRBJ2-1	ASSGDRGNNEQF
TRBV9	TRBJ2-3	ASSVVGSGYTDTQY
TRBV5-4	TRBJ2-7	ASSLDRGQTYEQY
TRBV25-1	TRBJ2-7	ASSLGTGGGSGEQY
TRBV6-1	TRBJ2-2	ASTGVRTGELF
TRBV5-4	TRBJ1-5	ASSLDRDQPQH
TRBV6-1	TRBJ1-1	ASDRGLTEAF
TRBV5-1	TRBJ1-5	ASSSGHPGQPQH
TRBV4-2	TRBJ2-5	ASSQVTSGGGGETQY
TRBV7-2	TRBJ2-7	ASSLALRTMEQY
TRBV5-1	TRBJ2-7	ASSLSRTGLEQY
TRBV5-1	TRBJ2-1	ASSFSGSSYNEQF
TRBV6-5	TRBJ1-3	ASSTRRSSGNTIY
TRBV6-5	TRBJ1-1	ASSRRQATEAF
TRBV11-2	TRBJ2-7	ASSFGSYEQY
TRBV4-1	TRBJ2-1	ASSQEVMAGLLDEQF
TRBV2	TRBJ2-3	ASRPLAGDSTDTQY
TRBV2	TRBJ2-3	ASGGLAGTTDTQY
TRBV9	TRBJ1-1	ASSVDRDDTEAF
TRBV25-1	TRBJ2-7	ASSDLTRGQGERYEQY
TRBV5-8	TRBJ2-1	ASSLVRDSRYNEQF
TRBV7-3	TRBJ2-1	ASSLTAPGNEQF
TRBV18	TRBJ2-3	ASSLLARGSPSTDTQY
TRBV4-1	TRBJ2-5	ASSAFGGGVRETQY
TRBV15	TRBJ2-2	ATSRDSTGELF
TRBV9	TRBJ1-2	ASSLDPQGAMDGYT
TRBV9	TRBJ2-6	ASSVGPGLEYSGANVLT
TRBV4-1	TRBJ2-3	ASSAGTSSNTQY
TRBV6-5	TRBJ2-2	ASSYWTGGAGELF
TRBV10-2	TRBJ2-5	ASSDYVGSRQETQY
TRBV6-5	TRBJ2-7	ASSLGGPRNEQY
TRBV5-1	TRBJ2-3	ASSLVVASTDTQY
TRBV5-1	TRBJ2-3	ASSLASSGGTDTQY
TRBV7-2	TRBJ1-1	ASSMPRRGNTEAF
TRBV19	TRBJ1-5	ASSFYIQGNQPQH
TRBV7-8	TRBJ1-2	ASSLGGPGRGLGPNYGYT
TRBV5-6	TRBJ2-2	ASSLGRELF
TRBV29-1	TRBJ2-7	SVNSGGRSEQY
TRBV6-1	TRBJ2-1	ASSETAGGYNEQF
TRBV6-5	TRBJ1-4	ASRPREGREKLF
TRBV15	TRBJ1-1	ATVKRTGTRHTEAF
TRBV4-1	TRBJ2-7	ASSQEGQGLREQY
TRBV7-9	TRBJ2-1	ATSGVIGEQF
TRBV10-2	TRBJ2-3	ASSEQFHTQY
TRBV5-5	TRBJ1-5	ASSLAGSGGRFQPQH
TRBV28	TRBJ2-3	ATVSGTDTQY
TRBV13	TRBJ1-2	ASSLVQGAYGYT
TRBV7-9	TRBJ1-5	ASSWGTGVDQPQH
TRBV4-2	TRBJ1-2	ASSPPGQNYGYT